Shown below are 9 T cell receptor beta chains from a single sample sequenced in a study of shared clonotypes between healthy human individuals. Profiled with immunoSEQ multiplex PCR; TCRdb holds only in-frame clones, not every one. The table has a few million clones, approximately 90% seen once. The sample taken for sequencing was naive CD4+ T cells sorted from blood. Specified subset: CD45RA+ positively selected. These receptors all stem from a man younger than 35 in good health.

The chain carries TRBV15 and TRBJ2-3; a possible D gene is TRBD1 (5 bases). V dropped 6 bases and J dropped 0 bases, with 7 bases sitting between them. CDR1 and CDR2 (germline): LNHNV, YYDKDF (reference sequence). This CDR3 is built from 13 residues. The CDR3 protein is CATSYRSTDTQYF. For the CDR3, the DNA is TGTGCCACCAGTTACAGGAGCACAGATACGCAGTATTTT.

The V gene is TRBV6-5, the J gene TRBJ1-1; TRBD1 matches at 10 bases. CDR1 is MNHEY and CDR2 is SVGAGI in the germline V gene. This CDR3 has 15 residues. Trimming cost V 1 base and J 5 bases; bases outside gene matches: 4. The CDR3 reads CASSYWGTGVTEAFF. CDR3 sequence (DNA): TGTGCCAGCAGTTACTGGGGGACAGGGGTGACTGAAGCTTTCTTT.

The genes are TRBV10-1 and TRBJ2-7, with no clear D. The CDR3 runs 12 residues. Looked up from germline, CDR1 is WNHNN and CDR2 is SYGVQD (reference sequence). V was clipped by 7 bases and J by 6 bases, with 13 bases between them. In nucleotides, the CDR3 is TGCGCCAGCATTAAGTTCGTAGCCGAGCAGTACTTC. The encoded protein is CASIKFVAEQYF.

This sequence joins TRBV28 and TRBJ2-7, with 12 nucleotides matching TRBD2. The V gene's germline CDR1 is MDHEN and CDR2 SYDVKM. The trim removed 6 bases at V and 7 bases at J, leaving 7 bases unmatched. CDR3 size: 14 residues. The CDR3 region is CASSPSGRAQEQYF. CDR3 nucleotide sequence: TGTGCCAGCAGCCCTAGCGGGAGGGCCCAGGAGCAGTACTTC.

The chain joins TRBV30 to TRBJ2-2; TRBD1 is a possible D gene (5 bases). Trimming shortened V by 2 bases and J by 8 bases, and 12 bases separated the two germline ends. The CDR3 has 13 amino acids. Per the germline V gene, CDR1 is GTSNPN and CDR2 is SVGIG (reference sequence). CDR3 region: CAWSPDTRGELFF. The CDR3, as DNA: TGTGCCTGGAGTCCGGACACGCGGGGGGAGCTGTTTTTT.

The chain couples TRBV6-5 to TRBJ1-6; D gene uncertain. V was trimmed by 2 bases and J by 9 bases, leaving 11 bases between them. CDR1 is MNHEY and CDR2 is SVGAGI in the germline V gene. CDR3 size: 14 residues. This chain's CDR3 is CASSYTAVGSPLHF. The CDR3 nucleotides are TGTGCCAGCAGTTACACAGCCGTAGGTTCACCCCTCCACTTT.

The rearrangement uses TRBV28 and TRBJ1-2; 9 bases map to TRBD1. V lost 5 bases, J lost 4 bases, and 11 bases stayed unmatched. This CDR3 contains 16 residues. The germline CDR1 and CDR2 sequences are MDHEN and SYDVKM. The CDR3 DNA follows: TGTGCCAGCAGTCTCGGGTCAGGACAGGGGACCTATGGCTACACCTTC. Translation gives CASSLGSGQGTYGYTF.

The chain is built from TRBV6-1 and TRBJ2-2, with TRBD1 identical over 9 bases. This CDR3 spans 15 amino acids. Germline CDR1 and CDR2: MNHNS and SASEGT. The CDR3 nucleotides read TGTGCTGGCGGCCCGGGACAGGGATGGACCGGGGAGCTGTTTTTT. Its protein product is CAGGPGQGWTGELFF.

The chain links TRBV18 to TRBJ1-2; D is possibly TRBD1 (6 bases). Germline lookup yields CDR1 KGHSH and CDR2 LQKENI. V lost 1 base and J 4 bases, leaving 13 bases between the germline ends. The CDR3 runs to 15 residues. CDR3 sequence: CASSPQYEGGYGYTF. The CDR3, as DNA: TGTGCCAGCTCACCACAATATGAAGGGGGCTATGGCTACACCTTC.